The next 7 T cell receptor beta chains were all read from a single sample in a study of identifying expanded T cells in peripheral blood. TCRdb keeps only in-frame clones here, not all; method: immunoSEQ multiplex PCR. The table lists about 58,000 clones, approximately 89% of them singletons. The sample comprised blood. These receptors all come from a person aged 18 to 69 in good health.

The rearrangement links TRBV7-2 to TRBJ1-1, with D perhaps TRBD1 (6 bases). The CDR3 is made up of 14 amino acids. With 5 bases removed from V and 1 base from J, the gap between germline ends came to 11 bases. Germline V gives CDR1 SGHTA, CDR2 FQGNSA. This chain's CDR3 is CASSLTGPNTEAFF. Written as DNA, the CDR3 is TGTGCCAGCAGCCTAACAGGGCCGAACACTGAAGCTTTCTTT.

The chain carries TRBV29-1 and TRBJ1-2, with D possibly TRBD1 on 6 matching bases. Germline V gives CDR1 SQVTM, CDR2 ANQGSEA. V was shortened by 4 bases and J by 3 bases, with 15 bases between the two germline ends. The CDR3 is made up of 14 amino acids. The CDR3 here is CSVAVNRADYGYTF. The DNA for the CDR3 is TGCAGCGTTGCGGTAAACAGGGCCGACTATGGCTACACCTTC.

The chain is built from TRBV9 and TRBJ2-7; no definite D call. This CDR3 spans 14 amino acids. Trimming left V 1 base short and J 2 bases short, with 10 bases between. The germline V gene has CDR1 SGDLS and CDR2 YYNGEE. The DNA for the CDR3 is TGTGCCAGCAGCGTACAAGCGAACCCCTACGAGCAGTACTTC. Its translation: CASSVQANPYEQYF.

This rearrangement joins TRBV18 to TRBJ1-3, with D unclear. The ends were cut back, 3 bases at V and 7 bases at J, with 22 bases in the middle. This CDR3 region has 17 residues. CDR1 and CDR2 (germline): KGHSH, LQKENI. CDR3 DNA sequence: TGTGCCAGCTCACCGGTAAAGCTAGGCCTCTCGAGGAACACCATATATTTT. Protein sequence: CASSPVKLGLSRNTIYF.

The chain combines TRBV6-5 with TRBJ2-4; 10 bases line up with TRBD1. The CDR3 is 15 amino acids. Germline-derived CDR1 and CDR2 are MNHEY and SVGAGI. V trimming: 6 bases; J trimming: 4 bases; junction bases outside the gene matches: 6. The CDR3 DNA follows: TGTGCCAGCAGCCGTCAGGACAGGGGGAAAAACATTCAGTACTTC. Its translation: CASSRQDRGKNIQYF.

A few counts support this clone. The gene calls are TRBV19 and TRBJ2-2; TRBD2 aligns across 7 bases. The germline CDR1 and CDR2 sequences are LNHDA and SQIVND (reference sequence). The CDR3 covers 14 residues. The junction had 6 bases not matched to a gene; V was cut back by 9 bases and J by 2 bases. CDR3: CASTRLANTGELFF. The CDR3 DNA follows: TGTGCCAGCACCCGACTAGCAAACACCGGGGAGCTGTTTTTT.

J is TRBJ2-7 and V is TRBV14; D remains unclear. V lost 1 base and J 5 bases, leaving 9 bases between the germline ends. Germline V gene lookup returns CDR1 SGHDN and CDR2 FVKESK. The CDR3 is 13 residues long. In nucleotides, the CDR3 is TGTGCCAGCAGCCAAGCAGGTTCCCACGAGCAGTACTTC. Its translation: CASSQAGSHEQYF.